Listed below are T cell receptor beta chains from one sample, sequenced in a study of blood T cell repertoires in COVID-19. Some clones are missing from TCRdb's copy, which holds only in-frame ones; the method was immunoSEQ multiplex PCR. The top ten hold approximately 10% of the sample, which has 80,000 to 100,000 clones, around three quarters seen once. Material: peripheral blood. The receptors come from a woman aged 70-85 years with acute or convalescent COVID-19. The CDR3 runs from the conserved cysteine through the conserved F or W. D genes are given only for firm matches. Rows give clone size only sometimes, using once, few, many, or a class for an expanded clone.

j_call v_call clone_size d_call cdr3_aa cdr3_nt
TRBJ1-1 TRBV5-1 NA NA CASSWAGNTEAFF TGCGCCAGTTCATGGGCCGGGAACACTGAAGCTTTCTTT
TRBJ2-1 TRBV30 NA NA CACPGNNEQFF TGTGCCTGCCCGGGGAACAATGAGCAGTTCTTC
TRBJ1-4 TRBV2 NA TRBD1 CASRSRDSLNEKLFF TGTGCCAGCAGATCCCGGGACAGCCTTAATGAAAAACTGTTTTTT
TRBJ1-2 TRBV5-1 NA TRBD1 CASSPRTGGYGYTF TGCGCCAGCAGCCCCCGCACAGGGGGCTATGGCTACACCTTC
TRBJ1-2 TRBV5-4 few NA CASSFPRGGNYGYTF TGTGCCAGCAGCTTCCCTAGGGGGGGTAACTATGGCTACACCTTC
TRBJ1-2 TRBV5-1 large NA CASSPRGGGYTF TGCGCCAGCAGCCCTAGGGGGGGTGGCTACACCTTC
TRBJ1-5 TRBV12-3/TRBV12-4 NA NA CASSPQGWQPQHF TGTGCCAGCAGTCCTCAGGGGTGGCAGCCCCAGCATTTT
TRBJ1-5 TRBV7-6 once NA CASSLGGVDSNQPQHF TGTGCCAGCAGCTTAGGGGGGGTTGATAGCAATCAGCCCCAGCATTTT
TRBJ1-1 TRBV13 NA NA CASSPGGGAEAFF TGTGCCAGCAGCCCCGGTGGGGGCGCCGAAGCTTTCTTT
TRBJ1-4 TRBV19 NA NA CASSMSGGAHEKLFF TGTGCCAGTAGTATGTCGGGCGGGGCGCATGAAAAACTGTTTTTT
TRBJ1-3 TRBV7-9 NA NA CASSLQEAGNTIYF TGTGCCAGCAGCTTACAGGAGGCTGGAAACACCATATATTTT
TRBJ2-7 TRBV23-1 NA NA CASSQEATYEQYF TGCGCCAGCAGTCAGGAGGCAACCTACGAGCAGTACTTC
TRBJ2-5 TRBV5-5 NA NA CASSLPGGTGAQYF TGTGCCAGCAGCTTGCCAGGGGGGACTGGAGCCCAGTACTTC
TRBJ2-7 TRBV5-6 NA NA CASSYWGSSYEQYF TGTGCCAGCAGCTATTGGGGCAGCTCCTACGAGCAGTACTTC
TRBJ2-5 TRBV2 once TRBD2 CASTLGLAGEETQYF TGTGCCAGCACACTGGGACTAGCGGGCGAGGAGACCCAGTACTTC
TRBJ1-6 TRBV6-5 once NA CASSYSAGNSPLHF TGTGCCAGCAGTTATTCGGCCGGGAATTCACCCCTCCACTTT
TRBJ2-3 TRBV5-1 NA TRBD1 CASSSTGTGWADTQYF TGCGCCAGCAGCTCAACCGGGACAGGGTGGGCAGATACGCAGTATTTT
TRBJ1-2 TRBV19 once TRBD1 CASFTGVSGYTF TGTGCCAGTTTTACAGGGGTGAGTGGCTACACCTTC
TRBJ2-1 TRBV7-6 NA NA CASSLDRVNEQFF TGTGCCAGCAGCTTAGACAGGGTGAATGAGCAGTTCTTC
TRBJ2-1 TRBV28 NA NA CASSFARRVDNEQFF TGTGCCAGCAGTTTTGCCCGGAGGGTCGACAATGAGCAGTTCTTC
TRBJ2-7 TRBV10-3 few TRBD1 CAISGFTTGGDEQYF TGTGCCATCAGTGGATTTACGACAGGGGGCGACGAGCAGTACTTC
TRBJ2-7 TRBV5-4 NA TRBD1 CASSRTGGGEQYF TGTGCCAGCAGCAGGACAGGGGGCGGCGAGCAGTACTTC
TRBJ2-1 TRBV9 NA TRBD1 CASSVGEQGFNEQFF TGTGCCAGCAGCGTAGGGGAACAGGGGTTCAATGAGCAGTTCTTC
TRBJ2-1 TRBV21-1 NA NA CASNLGSVYNEQFF TGTGCCAGCAATCTGGGTAGCGTCTACAATGAGCAGTTCTTC
TRBJ2-3 TRBV2 NA TRBD2 CASSEGGLAVTDTQYF TGTGCCAGCAGTGAAGGGGGACTAGCGGTCACAGATACGCAGTATTTT
TRBJ1-6 TRBV2 NA NA CASRKTPSSYNSPLHF TGTGCCAGCAGGAAGACACCGAGCTCCTATAATTCACCCCTCCACTTT
TRBJ2-1 TRBV7-6 NA NA CASTGGGNEQFF TGTGCCAGCACCGGGGGTGGGAATGAGCAGTTCTTC
TRBJ2-3 TRBV6-2/TRBV6-3 NA TRBD1 CASSYNRDRPDTQYF TGTGCCAGCAGTTACAACCGGGACAGGCCAGATACGCAGTATTTT
TRBJ2-3 TRBV13 NA TRBD2 CASSAWIGAGVSDTQYF TGTGCCAGCAGCGCGTGGATTGGAGCGGGAGTGTCAGATACGCAGTATTTT
TRBJ1-1 TRBV5-1 NA NA CASSYNSVNTEAFF TGCGCCAGCAGCTACAATTCTGTTAACACTGAAGCTTTCTTT
TRBJ1-5 TRBV18 NA NA CASSPGRGANQPQHF TGTGCCAGCTCACCAGGCAGGGGAGCCAATCAGCCCCAGCATTTT
TRBJ1-2 TRBV27 NA TRBD1 CASSFLPPGQGAYTF TGTGCCAGCAGTTTCCTCCCTCCGGGACAGGGGGCCTACACCTTC
TRBJ1-1 TRBV19 NA NA CASSEVNTEAFF TGTGCCAGTAGTGAGGTGAACACTGAAGCTTTCTTT
TRBJ2-1 TRBV14 NA TRBD2 CASSLLPGLAGASYNEQFF TGTGCCAGCAGCTTACTCCCGGGACTAGCGGGGGCCTCCTACAATGAGCAGTTCTTC
TRBJ2-5 TRBV28 NA TRBD2 CASSHPGLVGETQYF TGTGCCAGCAGTCACCCGGGACTAGTCGGAGAGACCCAGTACTTC
TRBJ2-7 TRBV28 NA NA CASSSFGGTAVYEQYF TGTGCCAGCAGTTCCTTTGGGGGGACAGCCGTTTACGAGCAGTACTTC
TRBJ1-1 TRBV15 NA NA CATSRDPVNTEAFF TGTGCCACCAGCAGAGATCCGGTGAACACTGAAGCTTTCTTT